Sequencing of this TCR beta chain was carried out in a study of blood T cell repertoires in COVID-19. Study overall: Samples taken during acute and convalescent COVID-19 were collected in the United States, Italy and Spain. The cDNA or gDNA used as material had been derived from T cells, B-cell-depleted T cells, or PBMCs.

Assay used: immunoSEQ multiplex PCR; TCRdb lists only in-frame clones, some missing. The sample gives approximately 260,000 clones, 85% to 90% of which show up once; 1.9% is in the top ten. Participant ages covered roughly 18 to 89 years across 24 US areas. Cohorts were determined from participant-reported clinical history. The germline gives CDR1 SNHLY, CDR2 FYNNEI. V lost 2 bases and J lost 5; bases outside the gene matches: 7. This CDR3 region has 15 residues. Source material: PBMCs or T cells enriched from blood (not recorded which). This clonotype was obtained from a woman aged 55-69 years who had recovered from COVID-19. This rearrangement joins TRBV2 to TRBJ1-1; 8 bases are a match to TRBD1. The CDR3 spells CASSERGQGGTEAFF. DNA of the CDR3: TGTGCCAGCAGTGAAAGAGGACAGGGAGGTACTGAAGCTTTCTTT.